This record covers a single T cell receptor (beta chain). The sample is drawn from a study of PD-L1 blockade in urothelial cancer. Study-wide context: Male patients with bladder-origin urothelial cancer numbered about nine tenths of the roughly 29. Among blood samples, the median T cell count was about 130,000. Analysis of blood occurred 3 weeks (second dose) and 6 weeks after treatment start.

The CDR3 extends over 14 amino acids. The germline V gene encodes CDR1 SNHLY and CDR2 FYNNEI. The V segment lost 10 bases and the J segment 3 bases; nucleotides outside the gene matches: 9. The time point is: pretreatment peripheral blood. Sequencing used immunoSEQ multiplex PCR; TCRdb keeps in-frame clones, though not all of them. The sample shows around 57,000 clones, roughly four fifths of them seen only once. The clonotype comes from a man between 65 and 85 years old with urothelial cancer. The chain joins TRBV2 to TRBJ2-7; 10 positions agree with TRBD1. The material was PBMCs, obtained around atezolizumab (anti-PD-L1) treatment. CDR3 protein: CAIKSGTGDYEQYF. CDR3 sequence (DNA): TGTGCCATCAAATCCGGGACAGGGGACTACGAGCAGTACTTC.